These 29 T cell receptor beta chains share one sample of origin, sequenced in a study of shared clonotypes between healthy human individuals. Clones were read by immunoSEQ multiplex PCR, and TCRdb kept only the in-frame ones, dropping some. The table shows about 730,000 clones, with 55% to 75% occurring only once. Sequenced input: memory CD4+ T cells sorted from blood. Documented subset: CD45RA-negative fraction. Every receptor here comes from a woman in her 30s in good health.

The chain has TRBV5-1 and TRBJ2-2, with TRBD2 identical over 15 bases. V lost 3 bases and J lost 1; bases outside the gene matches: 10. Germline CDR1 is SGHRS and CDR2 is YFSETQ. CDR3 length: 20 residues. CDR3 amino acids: CASSSPPGLAGGWNTGELFF. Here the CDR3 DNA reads TGCGCCAGCAGCTCCCCCCCGGGACTAGCGGGAGGCTGGAACACCGGGGAGCTGTTTTTT. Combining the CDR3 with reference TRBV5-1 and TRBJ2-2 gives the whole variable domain KAGVTQTPRYLIKTRGQQVTLSCSPISGHRSVSWYQQTPGQGLQFLFEYFSETQRNKGNFPGRFSGRQFSNSRSEMNVSTLELGDSALYLCASSSPPGLAGGWNTGELFFGEGSRLTVL.

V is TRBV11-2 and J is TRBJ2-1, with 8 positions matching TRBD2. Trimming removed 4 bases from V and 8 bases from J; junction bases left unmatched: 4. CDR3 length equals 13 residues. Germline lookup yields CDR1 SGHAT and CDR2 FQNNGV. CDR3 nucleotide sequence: TGTGCCAGCAGCTCAGGACTAGCCGATGAGCAGTTCTTC. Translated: CASSSGLADEQFF.

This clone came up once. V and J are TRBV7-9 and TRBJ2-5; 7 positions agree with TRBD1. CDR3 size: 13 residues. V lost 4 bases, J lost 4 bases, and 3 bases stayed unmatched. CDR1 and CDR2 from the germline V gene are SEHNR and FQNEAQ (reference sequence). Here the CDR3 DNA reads TGTGCCAGCAGCTCCACAGGGGCAGAGACCCAGTACTTC. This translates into CASSSTGAETQYF.

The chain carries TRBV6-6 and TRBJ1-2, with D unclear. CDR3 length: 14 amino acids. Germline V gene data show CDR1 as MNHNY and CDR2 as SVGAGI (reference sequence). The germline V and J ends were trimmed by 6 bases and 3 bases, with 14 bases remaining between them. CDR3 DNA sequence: TGTGCCAGCAGCCTCAATTGGGTTGACTATGGCTACACCTTC. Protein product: CASSLNWVDYGYTF.

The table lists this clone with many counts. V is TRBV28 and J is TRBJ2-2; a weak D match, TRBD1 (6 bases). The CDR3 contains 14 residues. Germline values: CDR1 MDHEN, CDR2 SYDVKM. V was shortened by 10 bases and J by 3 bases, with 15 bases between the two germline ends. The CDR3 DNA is TGTGCCACCAAGGGGGACACAGACACCGGGGAGCTGTTTTTT. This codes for CATKGDTDTGELFF.

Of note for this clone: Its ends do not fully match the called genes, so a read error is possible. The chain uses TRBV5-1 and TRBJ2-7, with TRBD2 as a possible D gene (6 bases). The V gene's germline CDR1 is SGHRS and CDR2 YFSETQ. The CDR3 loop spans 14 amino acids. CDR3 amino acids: CASSWGLHSYEQYF. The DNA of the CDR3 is TGTGCCAGCAGCTGGGGACTCCACTCCTACGAGCAGTACTTC.

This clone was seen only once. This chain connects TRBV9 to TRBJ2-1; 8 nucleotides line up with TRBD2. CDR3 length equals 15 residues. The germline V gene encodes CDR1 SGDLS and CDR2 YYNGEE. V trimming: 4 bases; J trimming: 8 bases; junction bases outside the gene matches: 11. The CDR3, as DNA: TGTGCCAGCAGCTCAAGCGGGAGCTTCGTCGATGAGCAGTTCTTC. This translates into CASSSSGSFVDEQFF. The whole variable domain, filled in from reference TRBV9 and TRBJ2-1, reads DSGVTQTPKHLITATGQRVTLRCSPRSGDLSVYWYQQSLDQGLQFLIQYYNGEERAKGNILERFSAQQFPDLHSELNLSSLELGDSALYFCASSSSGSFVDEQFFGPGTRLTVL.

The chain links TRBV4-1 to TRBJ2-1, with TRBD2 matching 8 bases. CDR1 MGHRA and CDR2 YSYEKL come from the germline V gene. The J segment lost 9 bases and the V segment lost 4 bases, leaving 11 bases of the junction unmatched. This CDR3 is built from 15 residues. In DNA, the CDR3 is TGCGCCAGCAGCCCGCGCAGCGGGAGTCGTGGTGAGCAGTTCTTC. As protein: CASSPRSGSRGEQFF.

Written as DNA, the CDR3 is TGTGCCATCACTGAGGGGCAGGGAGGGCTGGAAGGCTACACCTTC. Translated: CAITEGQGGLEGYTF. V is TRBV28 and J is TRBJ1-2; possible D gene TRBD1, 5 bases. The CDR3 runs 15 residues. Trimming cost V 10 bases and J 8 bases, with 26 bases left between them. Germline lookup yields CDR1 MDHEN and CDR2 SYDVKM.

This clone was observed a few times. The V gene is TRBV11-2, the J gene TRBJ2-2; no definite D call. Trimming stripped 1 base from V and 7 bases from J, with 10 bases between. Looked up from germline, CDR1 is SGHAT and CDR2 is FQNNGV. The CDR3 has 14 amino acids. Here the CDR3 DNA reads TGTGCCAGCAGCTTAGCGCCGGTGAGCGGGGAGCTGTTTTTT. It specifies CASSLAPVSGELFF.

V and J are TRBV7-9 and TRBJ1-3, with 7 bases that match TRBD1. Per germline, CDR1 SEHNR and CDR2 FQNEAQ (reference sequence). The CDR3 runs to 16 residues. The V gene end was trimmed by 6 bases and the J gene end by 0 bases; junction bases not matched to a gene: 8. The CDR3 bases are TGTGCCAGCAGTTTCGGACAGGCGGGCTCTGGAAACACCATATATTTT. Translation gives CASSFGQAGSGNTIYF.

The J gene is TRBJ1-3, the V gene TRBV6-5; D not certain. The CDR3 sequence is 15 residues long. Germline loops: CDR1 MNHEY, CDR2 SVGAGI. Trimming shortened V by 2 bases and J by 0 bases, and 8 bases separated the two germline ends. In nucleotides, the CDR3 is TGTGCCAGCAGTTACGAAGGCAACTCTGGAAACACCATATATTTT. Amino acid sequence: CASSYEGNSGNTIYF.

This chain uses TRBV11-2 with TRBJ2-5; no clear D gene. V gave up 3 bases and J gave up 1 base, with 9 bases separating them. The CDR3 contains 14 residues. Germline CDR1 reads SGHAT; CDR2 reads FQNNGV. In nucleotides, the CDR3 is TGTGCCAGCAGCTTTGGCAACTTCCAAGAGACCCAGTACTTC. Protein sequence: CASSFGNFQETQYF.

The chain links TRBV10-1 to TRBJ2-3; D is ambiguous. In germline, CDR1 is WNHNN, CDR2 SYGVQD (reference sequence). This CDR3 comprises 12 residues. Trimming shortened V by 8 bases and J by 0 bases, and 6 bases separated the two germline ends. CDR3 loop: CASGRSTDTQYF. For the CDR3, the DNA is TGCGCCAGCGGCCGAAGCACAGATACGCAGTATTTT.

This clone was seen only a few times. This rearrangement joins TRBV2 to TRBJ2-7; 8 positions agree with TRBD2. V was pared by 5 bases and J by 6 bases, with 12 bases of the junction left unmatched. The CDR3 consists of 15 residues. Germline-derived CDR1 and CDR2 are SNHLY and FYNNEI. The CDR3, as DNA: TGTGCCAGCAGTAGGACTAGCTTCGTAGAAGGCGAGCAGTACTTC. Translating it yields CASSRTSFVEGEQYF.

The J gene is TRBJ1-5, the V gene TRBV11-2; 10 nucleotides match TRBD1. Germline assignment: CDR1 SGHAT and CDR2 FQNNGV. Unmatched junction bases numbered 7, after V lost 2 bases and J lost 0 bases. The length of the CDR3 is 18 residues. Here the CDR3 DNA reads TGTGCCAGCAGCTTACCTGACAGGGGGCCGTATAGCAATCAGCCCCAGCATTTT. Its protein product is CASSLPDRGPYSNQPQHF. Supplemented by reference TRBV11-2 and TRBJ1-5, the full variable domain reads EAGVAQSPRYKIIEKRQSVAFWCNPISGHATLYWYQQILGQGPKLLIQFQNNGVVDDSQLPKDRFSAERLKGVDSTLKIQPAKLEDSAVYLCASSLPDRGPYSNQPQHFGDGTRLSIL.

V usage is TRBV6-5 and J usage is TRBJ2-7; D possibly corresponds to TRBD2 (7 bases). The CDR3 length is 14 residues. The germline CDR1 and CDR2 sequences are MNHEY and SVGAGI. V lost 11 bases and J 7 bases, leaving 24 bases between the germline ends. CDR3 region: CACKSGGSGSEQYF. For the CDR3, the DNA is TGTGCCTGCAAATCGGGGGGCTCCGGGTCGGAGCAGTACTTC.

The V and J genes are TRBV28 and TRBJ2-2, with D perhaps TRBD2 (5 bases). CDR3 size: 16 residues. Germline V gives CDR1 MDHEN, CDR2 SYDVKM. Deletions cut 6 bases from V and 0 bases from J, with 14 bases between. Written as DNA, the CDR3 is TGTGCCAGCAGCCCTATAAGCGGTTCGAACACCGGGGAGCTGTTTTTT. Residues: CASSPISGSNTGELFF.

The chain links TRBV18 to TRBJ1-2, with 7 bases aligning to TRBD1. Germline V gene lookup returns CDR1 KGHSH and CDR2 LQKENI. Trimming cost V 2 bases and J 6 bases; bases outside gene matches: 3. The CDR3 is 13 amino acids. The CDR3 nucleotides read TGTGCCAGCTCACCAGGACAGGAGAATGGCTACACCTTC. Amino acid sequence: CASSPGQENGYTF.

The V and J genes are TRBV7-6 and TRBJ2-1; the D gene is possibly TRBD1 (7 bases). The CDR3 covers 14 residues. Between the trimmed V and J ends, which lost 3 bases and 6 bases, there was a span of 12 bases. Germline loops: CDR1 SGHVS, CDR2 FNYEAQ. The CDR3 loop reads CASSLAGQPNEQFF. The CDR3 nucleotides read TGTGCCAGCAGCTTGGCGGGACAGCCCAATGAGCAGTTCTTC. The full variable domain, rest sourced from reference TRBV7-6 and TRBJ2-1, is GAGVSQSPRYKVTKRGQDVALRCDPISGHVSLYWYRQALGQGPEFLTYFNYEAQQDKSGLPNDRFSAERPEGSISTLTIQRTEQRDSAMYRCASSLAGQPNEQFFGPGTRLTVL.

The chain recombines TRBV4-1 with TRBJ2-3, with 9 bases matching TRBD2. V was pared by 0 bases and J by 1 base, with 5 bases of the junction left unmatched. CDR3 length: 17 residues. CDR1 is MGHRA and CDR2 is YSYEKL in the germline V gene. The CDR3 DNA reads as TGCGCCAGCAGCCAAGATGGCGGCGGGAGGGGCACAGATACGCAGTATTTT. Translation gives CASSQDGGGRGTDTQYF.

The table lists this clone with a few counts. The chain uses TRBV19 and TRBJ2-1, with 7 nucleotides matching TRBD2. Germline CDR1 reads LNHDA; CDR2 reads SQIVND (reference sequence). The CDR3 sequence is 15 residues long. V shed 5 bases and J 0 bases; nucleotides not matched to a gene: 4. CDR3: CASSPSGTSYNEQFF. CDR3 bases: TGTGCCAGTAGTCCGAGCGGGACCTCCTACAATGAGCAGTTCTTC.

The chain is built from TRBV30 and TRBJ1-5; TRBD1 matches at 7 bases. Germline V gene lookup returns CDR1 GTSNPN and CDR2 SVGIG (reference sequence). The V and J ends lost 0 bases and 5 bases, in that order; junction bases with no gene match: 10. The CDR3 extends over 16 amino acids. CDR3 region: CAWSVRGQPLYQPQHF. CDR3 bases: TGTGCCTGGAGTGTACGGGGACAGCCTTTATATCAGCCCCAGCATTTT.

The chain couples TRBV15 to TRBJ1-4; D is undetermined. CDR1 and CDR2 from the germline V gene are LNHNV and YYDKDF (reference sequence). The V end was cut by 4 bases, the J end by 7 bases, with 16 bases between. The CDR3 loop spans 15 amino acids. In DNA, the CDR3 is TGTGCCACCAGCAACTCCACAAACTTGACTGAAAAACTGTTTTTT. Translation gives CATSNSTNLTEKLFF.

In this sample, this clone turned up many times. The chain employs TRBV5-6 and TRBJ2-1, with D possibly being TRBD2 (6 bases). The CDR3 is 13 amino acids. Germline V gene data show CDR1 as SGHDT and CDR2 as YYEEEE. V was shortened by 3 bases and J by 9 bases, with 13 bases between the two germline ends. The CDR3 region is CASSSPGTSEQFF. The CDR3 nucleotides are TGTGCCAGCAGCTCCCCCGGGACTTCTGAGCAGTTCTTC.

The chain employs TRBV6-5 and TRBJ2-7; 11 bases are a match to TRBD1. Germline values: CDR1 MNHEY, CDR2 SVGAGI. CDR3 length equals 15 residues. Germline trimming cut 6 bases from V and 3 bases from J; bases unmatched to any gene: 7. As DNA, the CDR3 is TGTGCCAGCAGCCTCCGGGACAGGGGGGACTACGAGCAGTACTTC. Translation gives CASSLRDRGDYEQYF.

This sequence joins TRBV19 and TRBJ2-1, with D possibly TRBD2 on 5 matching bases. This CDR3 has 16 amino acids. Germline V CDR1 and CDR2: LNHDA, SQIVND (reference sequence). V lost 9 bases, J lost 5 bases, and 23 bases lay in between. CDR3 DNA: TGTGCCAGCAATAAGAGGCCCGGGAAGGCTCACAATGAGCAGTTCTTC. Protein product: CASNKRPGKAHNEQFF.

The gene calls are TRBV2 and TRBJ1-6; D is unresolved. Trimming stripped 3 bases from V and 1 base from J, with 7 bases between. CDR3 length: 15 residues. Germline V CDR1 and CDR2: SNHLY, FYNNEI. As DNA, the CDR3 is TGTGCCAGCAGTGAGTCCTGGTCCTATAATTCACCCCTCCACTTT. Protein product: CASSESWSYNSPLHF.

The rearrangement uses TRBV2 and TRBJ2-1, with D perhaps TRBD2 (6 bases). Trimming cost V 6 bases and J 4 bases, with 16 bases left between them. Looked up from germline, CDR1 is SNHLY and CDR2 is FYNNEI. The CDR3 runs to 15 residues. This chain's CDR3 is CASRTLREPYNEQFF. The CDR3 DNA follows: TGTGCCAGCAGGACCCTGCGGGAACCATACAATGAGCAGTTCTTC. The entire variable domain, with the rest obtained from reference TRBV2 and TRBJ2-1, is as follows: EPEVTQTPSHQVTQMGQEVILRCVPISNHLYFYWYRQILGQKVEFLVSFYNNEISEKSEIFDDQFSVERPDGSNFTLKIRSTKLEDSAMYFCASRTLREPYNEQFFGPGTRLTVL.